Listed below are T cell receptor beta chains from one sample, sequenced in a study of blood T cell repertoires in COVID-19. Sequencing was performed with immunoSEQ multiplex PCR; in TCRdb, only in-frame clones are kept and a portion is missing. The repertoire holds 300,000 to 400,000 clones, with 70% to 90% as singletons. Sequencing input: peripheral blood. The receptors originated from a human donor in a cohort sampled during active COVID-19. The CDR3 runs from the conserved cysteine through the conserved F or W. The D gene is left open where the match is weak. Part of the rows lack a size; the others show once, few, many or a class for expanded clones.

>TRBV11-3|NA|NA|TRBJ2-3
TGTGCCAGCAGCTTAGATGGGCTGGATACGCAGTATTTT
CASSLDGLDTQYF
>TRBV2|TRBD2|NA|TRBJ2-6
TGTGCCAGCTTCGGACTAGCGGGGTTTGGGGCCAACGTCCTGACTTTC
CASFGLAGFGANVLTF
>TRBV18|TRBD1|NA|TRBJ2-7
TGTGCCAGCTCTCCCGACAGGGTCTACGAGCAGTACTTC
CASSPDRVYEQYF
>TRBV7-2|NA|NA|TRBJ2-3
TGTGCCAACAGCCTAAAACGGGTCACAGATACGCAGTATTTT
CANSLKRVTDTQYF
>TRBV3-1/TRBV3-2|NA|NA|TRBJ2-2
TGTGCCAGCAGCCAAGCCCCCGACACCGGGGAGCTGTTTTTT
CASSQAPDTGELFF
>TRBV5-6|TRBD1|NA|TRBJ2-2
TGTGCCAGCAGCTACGACAGGGGGCCCACCGGGGAGCTGTTTTTT
CASSYDRGPTGELFF
>TRBV9|NA|NA|TRBJ1-4
TGTGCCAGCAGCCCGTCAACAGGGATAAGGGAAAAACTGTTTTTT
CASSPSTGIREKLFF
>TRBV5-6|NA|NA|TRBJ1-1
TGTGCCAGCAGCTCCACGCATGCGAAAGCTTTCTTT
CASSSTHAKAFF
>TRBV4-2|TRBD1|NA|TRBJ1-6
TGTGCCAGCAGCCCAGGGGGCGCTTCACCCCTCCACTTT
CASSPGGASPLHF
>TRBV23-1|NA|NA|TRBJ2-4
TGCGCCAGCAGTCAATCCGGACAAAACCTCAAAAACATTCAGTACTTC
CASSQSGQNLKNIQYF
>TRBV9|NA|NA|TRBJ2-7
TGTGCCAGCAGCCCCTTCACAGGGACCTACGAGCAGTACTTC
CASSPFTGTYEQYF
>TRBV6-2/TRBV6-3|NA|NA|TRBJ1-1
TGTGCCAGCAGTGCAGGGGCTTTTCGTACTGAAGCTTTCTTT
CASSAGAFRTEAFF
>TRBV27|NA|NA|TRBJ2-7
TGTGCCAGCAGTTTATACCCACAGGGCTACGAGCAGTACTTC
CASSLYPQGYEQYF
>TRBV2|TRBD2|NA|TRBJ2-3
TGTGCCAGCAGTGACGATAGCGGGGGGGCTCCGCAGTATTTT
CASSDDSGGAPQYF
>TRBV11-2|TRBD1|once|TRBJ2-2
TGTGCCAGCAGCCCGGGACAGGTGGTGATTTTAGCCGGGGAGCTGTTTTTT
CASSPGQVVILAGELFF
>TRBV5-6|NA|NA|TRBJ2-2
TGTGCCAGCAGCCTCATCGGGAGCCCCCACACCGGGGAGCTGTTTTTT
CASSLIGSPHTGELFF
>TRBV30|NA|NA|TRBJ1-5
TGTGCCTGGAGTGCGACAGACATTGGACAGCCCCAGCATTTT
CAWSATDIGQPQHF
>TRBV19|NA|few|TRBJ1-2
TGTGCCAGTAGTCCCGGGGATCGGGGCTACACCTTC
CASSPGDRGYTF
>TRBV30|NA|NA|TRBJ2-2
TGTGCCTGGGAGGGGAACACCGGGGAGCTGTTTTTT
CAWEGNTGELFF
>TRBV4-2|NA|once|TRBJ2-7
TGTGCCAGCAGCCTAACCGGACACACCTACGAGCAGTACTTC
CASSLTGHTYEQYF
>TRBV19|NA|NA|TRBJ1-6
TGTGCCAGTAGTCCTCTCCTCGGACAGCGTTTGCTTAATTCACCCCTCCACTTT
CASSPLLGQRLLNSPLHF
>TRBV11-2|NA|NA|TRBJ1-1
TGTGCCAGCAGCCCTGTGGGGGGGGTGAACACTGAAGCTTTCTTT
CASSPVGGVNTEAFF
>TRBV12-5|TRBD1|many|TRBJ1-5
TGTGCTAGTGGTCCTAGGACAGGGGGCTCGGGTCAGCCCCAGCATTTT
CASGPRTGGSGQPQHF
>TRBV5-1|TRBD1|NA|TRBJ1-1
TGCGCCAGCAGTCCCGGGACAGCGACGACTGAAGCTTTCTTT
CASSPGTATTEAFF
>TRBV6-4|NA|NA|TRBJ2-1
TGTGCCAGCAGTCCTACTCCTACTGTATACAATGAGCAGTTCTTC
CASSPTPTVYNEQFF
>TRBV6-6|TRBD1|NA|TRBJ2-7
TGTGCCAGCAGTTCCCGGGACAGTGACTACGAGCAGTACTTC
CASSSRDSDYEQYF
>TRBV6-6|TRBD1|once|TRBJ2-7
TGTGCCAGCAGTTTAAGGACAGGGGGAGGGTACGAGCAGTACTTC
CASSLRTGGGYEQYF
>TRBV11-2|NA|NA|TRBJ2-3
TGTGCCAGCAGCTTACAGGGTCGGGTGGACGCAGATACGCAGTATTTT
CASSLQGRVDADTQYF
>TRBV29-1|NA|NA|TRBJ1-1
TGCAGCGTTGCGCCCGGTGACTACACTGAAGCTTTCTTT
CSVAPGDYTEAFF
>TRBV27|NA|NA|TRBJ1-2
TGTGCCAGCAGTTTATCTGGAGGGGTGGGGTATGGCTACACCTTC
CASSLSGGVGYGYTF
>TRBV9|NA|NA|TRBJ1-1
TGTGCCAGCAGCGTAGGCCCAGGAGGCACTGAAGCTTTCTTT
CASSVGPGGTEAFF
>TRBV7-6|TRBD1|NA|TRBJ1-4
TGTGCCAGCAGCCCCCGAAGGGGGACAGGGACTAATGAAAAACTGTTTTTT
CASSPRRGTGTNEKLFF
>TRBV7-3|NA|NA|TRBJ2-1
TGTGCCAGCAGCCCCCCGTCCAATGAGCAGTTCTTC
CASSPPSNEQFF
>TRBV25-1|NA|once|TRBJ2-6
TGTGCCAGCAGTGCCCCTACCCCAGGGTCTGGGGCCAACGTCCTGACTTTC
CASSAPTPGSGANVLTF
>TRBV6-1|NA|NA|TRBJ2-7
TGTGCCAGCAGTGAGTTGACAGGATTTAGCAACGAGCAGTACTTC
CASSELTGFSNEQYF
>TRBV6-5|NA|NA|TRBJ2-1
TGTGCCAGCAGCCACTGGAATGAGCAGTTCTTC
CASSHWNEQFF
>TRBV6-5|NA|once|TRBJ1-1
TGTGCCACCCGGAGGGGCTATACTGAAGCTTTCTTT
CATRRGYTEAFF
>TRBV6-1|NA|once|TRBJ1-2
TGTGCCAGCAGTGAACTCGGGAATGTCTATGGCTACACCTTC
CASSELGNVYGYTF
>TRBV5-1|TRBD1|few|TRBJ2-7
TGCGCCAGCAGCCCCAGACAGGGTTCGGACTACGAGCAGTACTTC
CASSPRQGSDYEQYF
>TRBV11-2|TRBD1|NA|TRBJ1-2
TGTGCCAGCACCCAAGAGACAGGGGGCAGAGGCTACACCTTC
CASTQETGGRGYTF
>TRBV24-1|NA|NA|TRBJ2-1
TGTGCCACCAGTGACGTATACAATGAGCAGTTCTTC
CATSDVYNEQFF
>TRBV3-1/TRBV3-2|TRBD1|NA|TRBJ1-6
TGTGCCAGCAGCCAGGGCAGGGGGCGAAGCTCCTATAATTCACCCCTCCACTTT
CASSQGRGRSSYNSPLHF
>TRBV14|TRBD1|once|TRBJ2-7
TGTGCCAGCAGCCAAGCCGCAGGGGGCCGGGACGAGCAGTACTTC
CASSQAAGGRDEQYF
>TRBV28|TRBD1|NA|TRBJ1-1
TGTGCCAGCACCCACAGGGGCAGCGACACTGAAGCTTTCTTT
CASTHRGSDTEAFF
>TRBV7-8|TRBD2|NA|TRBJ2-5
TGTGCCAGCAGCGTTCGGTGGCTAGCGGGGGGCAGGACGGAGGAGACCCAGTACTTC
CASSVRWLAGGRTEETQYF
>TRBV6-5|TRBD2|NA|TRBJ2-7
TGTGCCAGCAGCCGAGCGGGGGGCGCCGTATACGAGCAGTACTTC
CASSRAGGAVYEQYF
>TRBV6-1|NA|NA|TRBJ1-3
TGTGCCAGCAGTGAACCGGGGACTGGAAACACCATATATTTT
CASSEPGTGNTIYF
>TRBV30|TRBD1|NA|TRBJ1-1
TGTGCCTGGAGGGGGACAGGGGGATCGGCTTTCTTT
CAWRGTGGSAFF
>TRBV20-1|NA|NA|TRBJ2-2
TGCAGTGCTAGTCCCCAAAACACCGGGGAGCTGTTTTTT
CSASPQNTGELFF
>TRBV4-1|TRBD1|NA|TRBJ2-3
TGCGCCAGCAGCCAACTTTTACAGGGGGCCGATACGCAGTATTTT
CASSQLLQGADTQYF
>TRBV5-1|NA|NA|TRBJ1-1
TGCGCCAGCAGCCCGAGGGGGGGCCCCACTGAAGCTTTCTTT
CASSPRGGPTEAFF
>TRBV12-3/TRBV12-4|NA|NA|TRBJ1-5
TGTGCCAGCAGTTTAAGGGGTGGTCAGCCCCAGCATTTT
CASSLRGGQPQHF
>TRBV28|NA|few|TRBJ1-1
TGTGCCAGCAGTAGTACAGGGATTCTGACTGAAGCTTTCTTT
CASSSTGILTEAFF
>TRBV4-2|NA|NA|TRBJ2-3
TGTGCCAGCAGCCAAGGTTCAGAGGGGGTGTCAGATACGCAGTATTTT
CASSQGSEGVSDTQYF
>TRBV5-1|NA|NA|TRBJ1-1
TGCGCCAGCAGCATAAACAGGGATATTGAAGCTTTCTTT
CASSINRDIEAFF
>TRBV27|TRBD1|NA|TRBJ2-7
TGTGCCAGCAGTCCAGGGGACAGGTCCCACGAGCAGTACTTC
CASSPGDRSHEQYF
>TRBV7-3|NA|NA|TRBJ1-1
TGTGCCAGCAGCCCGGGGGGGACTGAAGCTTTCTTT
CASSPGGTEAFF
>TRBV5-8|TRBD1|NA|TRBJ2-7
TGTGCCAGCAGCCAGGGTTATGGACAGGGAGCCTACGAGCAGTACTTC
CASSQGYGQGAYEQYF
>TRBV6-5|NA|NA|TRBJ1-2
TGTGCCAGCAGCGAGGGGGGGGCTAACTATGGCTACACCTTC
CASSEGGANYGYTF
>TRBV5-4|NA|NA|TRBJ1-6
TGTGCCAGCAGGGACAGAACCTATAATTCACCCCTCCACTTT
CASRDRTYNSPLHF